This T cell receptor beta chain derives from a study of blood T cell repertoires in COVID-19. Overall study context: The United States, Italy and Spain provided the acute and convalescent COVID-19 samples. From T cells, B-cell-depleted T cells, or PBMCs came the material, which was cDNA or gDNA.

The V gene's germline CDR1 is SNHLY and CDR2 FYNNEI. The CDR3 runs 13 residues. Trimming stripped 6 bases from V and 0 bases from J, with 8 bases between. This clone came up a few times. TCRdb's table, derived via immunoSEQ multiplex PCR, lists solely in-frame clones and lacks some. The profile shows approximately 390,000 clones, roughly 86% of them singletons. The receptor was derived from a woman aged 35 to 49 with acute COVID-19. This chain links TRBV2 with TRBJ1-1, with no clear D. Material: PBMCs or T cells enriched from blood (not recorded which). CDR3 DNA: TGTGCCAGCAGCAGTGAAATGAACACTGAAGCTTTCTTT. The encoded protein is CASSSEMNTEAFF.